The 2 T cell receptor beta chains in this list originate from one sample, sequenced in a study of response to subunit inactivated influenza vaccine. TCRdb reanalysed the RT-PCR reads using MiXCR and keeps one entry per CDR3 protein. The sample includes about 570,000 distinct CDR3 sequences, about 11% of them seen just once. These sequences were also reported in another study, on T cells expressing NK-cell markers. That paper adds: A 5'RACE template switching approach incorporating UMIs was used to make TCR beta cDNA.

Sequencing was performed on PBMCs from blood, taken on the day of vaccination. Receptors originate from a man aged 50 to 60 who received an inactivated influenza vaccine.

This clonotype appeared a single time. The V call is TRBV28, the J call TRBJ2-3; TRBD1 is a possible D gene (5 bases). The germline gives CDR1 MDHEN, CDR2 SYDVKM. Trimming shortened V by 6 bases and J by 5 bases, and 15 bases separated the two germline ends. The CDR3 is 14 amino acids. CDR3 sequence reads: CASRKDKPGDTQYF. The DNA for the CDR3 is TGTGCCAGCAGGAAGGACAAGCCGGGAGATACGCAGTATTTT.

This clonotype showed up many times. The gene calls are TRBV7-9 and TRBJ2-7; D not certain. The ends were cut back, 1 base at V and 4 bases at J, with 11 bases in the middle. Germline V gives CDR1 SEHNR, CDR2 FQNEAQ (reference sequence). The CDR3 has 14 amino acids. This CDR3 reads CASSLVARGYEQYF. The CDR3 bases are TGTGCCAGCAGCTTAGTGGCTAGAGGATACGAGCAGTACTTC.